This passage covers 8 T cell receptor beta chains from one sample sequenced in a study of PD-L1 blockade in urothelial cancer. The time point here: peripheral blood 6 weeks after treatment start. The data were produced by immunoSEQ multiplex PCR, yet TCRdb's version contains in-frame clones alone and is incomplete. Of about 45,000 clones listed, roughly four fifths are singletons. Here the sequenced sample was PBMCs, taken around atezolizumab (anti-PD-L1) treatment. These receptors all come from a man aged 55-75 years with urothelial cancer.

The V call is TRBV7-2, the J call TRBJ1-2; TRBD1 might be the D (5 bases). The CDR3 loop spans 14 amino acids. Germline loops: CDR1 SGHTA, CDR2 FQGNSA. The germline V and J ends were trimmed by 5 bases and 2 bases, with 12 bases remaining between them. The CDR3 DNA reads TGTGCCAGCAGCGTAGATGCAGGGAACTATGGCTACACCTTC. Protein product: CASSVDAGNYGYTF.

The chain joins TRBV27 to TRBJ2-7; 13 nucleotides line up with TRBD2. Trimming removed 1 base from V and 5 bases from J; junction bases left unmatched: 5. The CDR3 is made up of 16 amino acids. CDR1 is MNHEY and CDR2 is SMNVEV in the germline V gene (reference sequence). CDR3 nucleotides: TGTGCCAGCAGTTTATTGACTAGCGGGAGGCCCAACGAGCAGTACTTC. It specifies CASSLLTSGRPNEQYF.

The CDR3 here is CASSRGQFKVAFF. CDR3 coding DNA: TGTGCCAGCAGTAGGGGACAGTTTAAAGTAGCTTTCTTT. The chain links TRBV27 to TRBJ1-1; the match to TRBD1 covers 7 bases. CDR3 size: 13 residues. The germline gives CDR1 MNHEY, CDR2 SMNVEV (reference sequence). Trimming removed 5 bases from V and 10 bases from J; junction bases left unmatched: 10.

By its share, this clone is medium-sized. The chain is built from TRBV10-1 and TRBJ2-2; D gene unclear. Per the germline V gene, CDR1 is WNHNN and CDR2 is SYGVQD (reference sequence). V lost 7 bases, J lost 1 base, and 7 bases lay in between. The CDR3 loop spans 13 amino acids. CDR3 nucleotides: TGCGCCAGCACTCGAGAGAACACCGGGGAGCTGTTTTTT. This encodes CASTRENTGELFF.

The rearrangement links TRBV7-2 to TRBJ2-3, with D tentatively TRBD1 (7 bases). V was cut by 3 bases and J by 2 bases, with 15 bases left in between. This CDR3 contains 16 residues. Germline V gene data show CDR1 as SGHTA and CDR2 as FQGNSA. The CDR3 DNA follows: TGTGCCAGCAGCTTGGGTCCAGGGGGGTTCACAGATACGCAGTATTTT. This gives the protein CASSLGPGGFTDTQYF.

The chain uses TRBV6-5 and TRBJ1-5, with D perhaps TRBD1 (6 bases). CDR3 length: 14 residues. The germline V gene encodes CDR1 MNHEY and CDR2 SVGAGI. Trimming stripped 5 bases from V and 4 bases from J, with 12 bases between. The CDR3 sequence: CASSDGQINQPQHF. CDR3 sequence (DNA): TGTGCCAGCAGTGACGGACAGATAAATCAGCCCCAGCATTTT.

This rearrangement joins TRBV5-5 to TRBJ2-7; TRBD1 might be the D (5 bases). Per germline, CDR1 SGHKS and CDR2 YYEKEE (reference sequence). Trimming cost V 4 bases and J 5 bases, with 16 bases left between them. CDR3 length equals 14 residues. The CDR3 region is CASSPRAGINEQYF. For the CDR3, the DNA is TGTGCCAGCAGCCCTCGGGCAGGGATCAACGAGCAGTACTTC.

This chain connects TRBV30 to TRBJ1-5; D is uncertain. Trimming stripped 0 bases from V and 7 bases from J, with 10 bases between. The germline gives CDR1 GTSNPN, CDR2 SVGIG (reference sequence). The length of the CDR3 is 13 residues. The CDR3 coding sequence is TGTGCCTGGAGTGTCGAGGGAAGACAGCCCCAGCATTTT. Translating it yields CAWSVEGRQPQHF.